The 6 T cell receptor beta chains given below trace back to one sample, sequenced in a study of early T cells in non-severe SARS-CoV-2 infection. From the 5' RACE reads, TCRdb called clonotypes with MiXCR, one entry per CDR3 protein. The repertoire holds under 40,000 distinct CDR3 sequences, with 5.8% as singletons. Sequencing was done on a sample of whole blood. These TCRs come from an adult who was a healthcare worker with PCR-confirmed SARS-CoV-2 infection or an uninfected control (not recorded which).

This clonotype came up many times. The J gene is TRBJ2-1, the V gene TRBV3-1, with 7 bases fitting TRBD1. Losses at the gene ends were 3 bases for V and 7 bases for J; bases not matched to a gene: 9. Germline V gene data show CDR1 as LGHDT and CDR2 as YNNKEL (reference sequence). The CDR3 runs to 15 residues. For the CDR3, the DNA is TGTGCCAGCAGCCAGCGACAGGGTCTCATGAATGAGCAGTTCTTC. It encodes CASSQRQGLMNEQFF.

This clonotype has a count of ten or more. This chain joins TRBV7-9 and TRBJ2-3, with 11 nucleotides matching TRBD2. The CDR3 contains 16 residues. The V gene's germline CDR1 is SEHNR and CDR2 FQNEAQ (reference sequence). V lost 4 bases and J lost 3; bases outside the gene matches: 6. CDR3 residues: CASSSRLAGLTDTQYF. The CDR3, as DNA: TGTGCCAGCAGCTCTAGACTAGCGGGATTGACAGATACGCAGTATTTT. Based on the CDR3 plus reference TRBV7-9 and TRBJ2-3, the full variable domain is DTGVSQNPRHKITKRGQNVTFRCDPISEHNRLYWYRQTLGQGPEFLTYFQNEAQLEKSRLLSDRFSAERPKGSFSTLEIQRTEQGDSAMYLCASSSRLAGLTDTQYFGPGTRLTVL.

This clonotype has at least ten counts. The chain combines TRBV5-1 with TRBJ2-5; TRBD1 aligns across 8 bases. J gave up 10 bases and V 5 bases, and 7 bases lay outside the gene matches. Germline V gives CDR1 SGHRS, CDR2 YFSETQ. CDR3 length equals 12 residues. The CDR3 coding sequence is TGCGCCAGCAGGGACAGGGCGGCTGACCAGTACTTC. It codes for CASRDRAADQYF.

This clonotype was seen at least ten times. The gene calls are TRBV5-6 and TRBJ2-7; maybe TRBD2 (5 bases). Trimming took off 1 base at V and 0 bases at J, with 11 bases between the two ends. This CDR3 is built from 15 residues. CDR1 is SGHDT and CDR2 is YYEEEE in the germline V gene. The CDR3 sequence: CASSLKAGYSYEQYF. Written as DNA, the CDR3 is TGTGCCAGCAGCTTGAAGGCGGGCTACTCCTACGAGCAGTACTTC. Based on the CDR3 plus reference TRBV5-6 and TRBJ2-7, the full variable domain is DAGVTQSPTHLIKTRGQQVTLRCSPKSGHDTVSWYQQALGQGPQFIFQYYEEEERQRGNFPDRFSGHQFPNYSSELNVNALLLGDSALYLCASSLKAGYSYEQYFGPGTRLTVT.

This clonotype was picked up many times. The chain links TRBV27 to TRBJ2-1; 11 nucleotides agree with TRBD2. CDR3 length equals 14 residues. V gave up 5 bases and J gave up 7 bases; unmatched junction bases: 4. Germline CDR1 and CDR2: MNHEY and SMNVEV (reference sequence). CDR3 in amino acids: CASSASGRTNEQFF. CDR3 nucleotides: TGTGCCAGCAGTGCTAGCGGGAGGACGAATGAGCAGTTCTTC.

This clonotype has ten or more counts. This chain connects TRBV27 to TRBJ1-6; no definite D call. The CDR3 has 13 amino acids. In germline, CDR1 is MNHEY, CDR2 SMNVEV (reference sequence). Between the trimmed V and J ends, which lost 0 bases and 7 bases, there was a span of 4 bases. In DNA, the CDR3 is TGTGCCAGCAGTTTATCGTTCAATTCACCCCTCCACTTT. Protein: CASSLSFNSPLHF.